This T cell receptor beta chain stems from a study of early T cells in non-severe SARS-CoV-2 infection. Study-level background: Sequencing of unsorted whole blood was done on bulk RNA, leaving chains unpaired. Study-wide results and caveats: Lookups in VDJdb leaned toward anti-spike CD8 responses and missed private and CD4 specificities.

CDR1 and CDR2 (germline): SGHTA, FQGNSA. There are 14 residues in the CDR3. J gave up 2 bases and V 5 bases, and 1 base lay outside the gene matches. This clonotype was detected only a few times. The antigen remains undetermined. Individual cDNA molecules received unique molecular identifiers during library preparation. TCRdb called the 5' RACE reads again in MiXCR, with one record for every CDR3 protein. Of 97,000 or so distinct CDR3 sequences in the sample, 8% to 13% were seen once. The material was whole blood, obtained at baseline. The genes are TRBV7-2 and TRBJ1-5, with 9 bases identical to TRBD1. The TCR comes from an adult who was a healthcare worker with PCR-confirmed SARS-CoV-2 infection or an uninfected control (not recorded which). As DNA, the CDR3 is TGTGCCAGCAGCCGGACAGGGGGCAATCAGCCCCAGCATTTT. Its protein product is CASSRTGGNQPQHF. Using reference TRBV7-2 and TRBJ1-5 for the parts outside the CDR3, the full variable domain is GAGVSQSPSNKVTEKGKDVELRCDPISGHTALYWYRQSLGQGLEFLIYFQGNSAPDKSGLPSDRFSAERTGGSVSTLTIQRTQQEDSAVYLCASSRTGGNQPQHFGDGTRLSIL.